This T cell receptor (beta chain) was found in a study of beta chain features in type 1 diabetes. Turning to the study itself: All samples together contributed 95 million to 110 million sorted cells for examination. Notes on the study in general: Overrepresentation of cells with high TCR expression could result from cDNA sequencing. Any HLA effect on TCRB rearrangement was left unresolved by small sub-analyses.

Concerning this clone itself: Its target is unknown.

Since all of the isolated RNA was reverse transcribed, expressed TCRB transcripts were what got sequenced. Reads averaged roughly 970,000 for stem cell-like memory T cell samples. Clones were sequenced by immunoSEQ multiplex PCR, and TCRdb holds only the in-frame ones, with some missing. The sample yields 70,000 to 95,000 clones, around a third seen once. This clonotype was sampled from a woman aged 18 to 35 in good health. Specimen: stem cell memory CD4+ T cells from blood.

In DNA form, the CDR3 reads TGCAGCGTTGAAGAGACAGGGGAGCCAGATACGCAGTATTTT. Its translation is CSVEETGEPDTQYF. V gene TRBV29-1 combines with J gene TRBJ2-3; 8 bases agree with TRBD1. The V and J ends lost 0 bases and 4 bases, in that order; junction bases with no gene match: 3. The CDR3 extends over 14 amino acids. Germline V gene lookup returns CDR1 SQVTM and CDR2 ANQGSEA.